This entry is about one TCR beta chain. Its matching antigen is unknown. This record belongs to a study of T-cell memory formation after mild COVID-19. Regarding the study as a whole: The study detected some responding clones in pre-infection memory, suggesting cross-reactive memory joined.

Using its own MiXCR run on the 5' RACE reads, TCRdb lists one record per CDR3 protein. The sample has 400,000 to 500,000 distinct CDR3 sequences, roughly 20% seen once. There are 12 residues in the CDR3. Trimming cost V 3 bases and J 2 bases, with 5 bases left between them. Germline CDR1 SEHNR, CDR2 FQNEAQ (reference sequence). This TCR derives from an adult woman who had mild COVID-19 (a few samples of this study predate the infection). Cell type and time point are not known. Material for sequencing was PBMCs or a T cell subset sorted from them (not recorded which). The chain employs TRBV7-9 and TRBJ2-7, with D unclear. The CDR3 loop reads CASSFYAYEQYF. The CDR3 region has the DNA TGTGCCAGCAGCTTTTACGCCTACGAGCAGTACTTC. The entire variable domain, with the rest obtained from reference TRBV7-9 and TRBJ2-7, is as follows: DTGVSQNPRHKITKRGQNVTFRCDPISEHNRLYWYRQTLGQGPEFLTYFQNEAQLEKSRLLSDRFSAERPKGSFSTLEIQRTEQGDSAMYLCASSFYAYEQYFGPGTRLTVT.